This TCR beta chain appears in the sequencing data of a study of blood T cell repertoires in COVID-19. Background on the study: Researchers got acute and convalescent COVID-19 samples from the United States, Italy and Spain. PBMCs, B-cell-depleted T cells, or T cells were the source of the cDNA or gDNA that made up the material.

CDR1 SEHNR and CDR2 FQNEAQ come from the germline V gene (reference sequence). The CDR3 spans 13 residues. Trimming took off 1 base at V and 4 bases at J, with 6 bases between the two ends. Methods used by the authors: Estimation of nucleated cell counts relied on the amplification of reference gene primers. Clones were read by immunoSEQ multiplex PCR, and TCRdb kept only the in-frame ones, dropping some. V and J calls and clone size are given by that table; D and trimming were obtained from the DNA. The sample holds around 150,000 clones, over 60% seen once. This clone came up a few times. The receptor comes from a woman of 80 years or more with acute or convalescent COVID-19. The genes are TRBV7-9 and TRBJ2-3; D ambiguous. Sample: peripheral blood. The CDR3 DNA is TGTGCCAGCAGCTTAGAAGCCCCAGATACGCAGTATTTT. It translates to CASSLEAPDTQYF.